What follows describes a single T cell receptor (beta chain). No antigen is known for it. The study ran its PCR with 60 Vbeta and 13 Jbeta primers. Sequencing was performed with immunoSEQ multiplex PCR; in TCRdb, only in-frame clones are kept and a portion is missing. The sample lists 150,000 or so clones, about two thirds seen once, with over 2% in the top ten. The data originate from a study of cytomegalovirus exposure and HLA in healthy donors. Study-level results: Rare TCR sequences dominated, though some public TCRs recurred in many donors. Segments of the TCR beta V type were, in most cases, productive about 90% or about 30% of the time in an earlier analysis.

CDR1 LNHNV and CDR2 YYDKDF come from the germline V gene (reference sequence). This CDR3 spans 17 amino acids. Sequencing was performed on PBMCs. This chain links TRBV15 with TRBJ2-5, with 15 nucleotides matching TRBD2. TRBJ2-7 explains the end of the DNA better; the J call may be wrong. The receptor's source is a human donor in good health. For the CDR3, the DNA is TGTGCCACCAGCAGACCGGGACTAGCGGGGGGCTCCTACGAGCAGTACTTC. It yields the protein CATSRPGLAGGSYEQYF.